The rows below give T cell receptor beta chains drawn from one sample of a study of T-cell reconstitution after alpha-beta-depleted transplantation in children. Using its own MiXCR run on the PCR reads, TCRdb lists one record per CDR3 protein. The sample has 350,000 to 450,000 distinct CDR3 sequences; about an eighth are singletons. This sample comprised PBMCs, obtained from the stem cell graft. Receptors were obtained from a human donor who donated a stem cell graft to a child with Fanconi anemia. Both conserved end residues are part of each CDR3. The D gene is left open where the match is weak. The listing skips clone size in some rows; elsewhere it reads once, few, many or a size class.

J gene: TRBJ1-2
D gene: .
V gene: TRBV21-1
clone size: few
CDR3 DNA: TGTGCCAGCAGCGGAGGGGGTAGGGATGGCTACACCTTC
CDR3 protein: CASSGGGRDGYTF

J gene: TRBJ1-1
D gene: TRBD1
V gene: TRBV27
clone size: many
CDR3 DNA: TGTGCCAGCAGCGGACAGGGTCTTGGAGCTTTCTTT
CDR3 protein: CASSGQGLGAFF

J gene: TRBJ2-3
D gene: TRBD2
V gene: TRBV6-5
clone size: few
CDR3 DNA: TGTGCCAGCAGTTACGTTAGCGGGGGGGCTTGGGGCACAGATACGCAGTATTTT
CDR3 protein: CASSYVSGGAWGTDTQYF

J gene: TRBJ2-1
D gene: .
V gene: TRBV29-1
clone size: few
CDR3 DNA: TGCAGCGTTGAAGGGCACCTATCCTACAATGAGCAGTTCTTC
CDR3 protein: CSVEGHLSYNEQFF

J gene: TRBJ2-1
D gene: .
V gene: TRBV5-1
clone size: few
CDR3 DNA: TGCGCCAGCAGCTTACAGGGAATCTACAATGAGCAGTTCTTC
CDR3 protein: CASSLQGIYNEQFF

J gene: TRBJ2-1
D gene: .
V gene: TRBV18
clone size: few
CDR3 DNA: TGTGCCAGCTCACCAAGGATGGGGGCAGACTACAATGAGCAGTTCTTC
CDR3 protein: CASSPRMGADYNEQFF

J gene: TRBJ2-5
D gene: .
V gene: TRBV7-9
clone size: few
CDR3 DNA: TGTGCCAGCAGCTTAATTCCCCAGGGGTATTCAGAGACCCAGTACTTC
CDR3 protein: CASSLIPQGYSETQYF

J gene: TRBJ1-4
D gene: .
V gene: TRBV6-2/TRBV6-3
clone size: many
CDR3 DNA: TGTGCCAGCAGTGACCGCAGGCGGAGAAATGAAAAACTGTTTTTT
CDR3 protein: CASSDRRRRNEKLFF

J gene: TRBJ2-3
D gene: .
V gene: TRBV4-3
clone size: many
CDR3 DNA: TGCGCCAGCAGCCAAGGCTCGGCCGGTTTGGGGCAGTATTTT
CDR3 protein: CASSQGSAGLGQYF

J gene: TRBJ2-1
D gene: TRBD1
V gene: TRBV9
clone size: many
CDR3 DNA: TGTGCCAGCAGCGCCCACCAGGGTAGGGGGCTTAATGAGCAGTTCTTC
CDR3 protein: CASSAHQGRGLNEQFF

J gene: TRBJ1-5
D gene: TRBD1
V gene: TRBV12-3/TRBV12-4
clone size: .
CDR3 DNA: TGTGCCAGCAGCCCCGCAGGGGGCCTCGGTCAGCCCCAGCATTTT
CDR3 protein: CASSPAGGLGQPQHF

J gene: TRBJ2-5
D gene: .
V gene: TRBV6-1
clone size: many
CDR3 DNA: TGTGCCAGCAGTCGAGGCCCTCCTACCCAAGAGACCCAGTACTTC
CDR3 protein: CASSRGPPTQETQYF

J gene: TRBJ2-3
D gene: .
V gene: TRBV20-1
clone size: many
CDR3 DNA: TGCAGTGCTAGAGCGGGCTTCCACACAGATACGCAGTATTTT
CDR3 protein: CSARAGFHTDTQYF

J gene: TRBJ1-6
D gene: TRBD1
V gene: TRBV6-1
clone size: .
CDR3 DNA: TGTGCCAGCAGTGATCGACAGGGGAAGGATTCACCCCTCCACTTT
CDR3 protein: CASSDRQGKDSPLHF

J gene: TRBJ2-3
D gene: .
V gene: TRBV28
clone size: .
CDR3 DNA: TGTGCCACCGGGGGCTTTGATACGCAGTATTTT
CDR3 protein: CATGGFDTQYF

J gene: TRBJ1-5
D gene: .
V gene: TRBV12-3/TRBV12-4
clone size: many
CDR3 DNA: TGTGCCAGCAGTTTGCGGGAGCGGCAGCCCCAGCATTTT
CDR3 protein: CASSLRERQPQHF

J gene: TRBJ2-3
D gene: .
V gene: TRBV9
clone size: few
CDR3 DNA: TGTGCCAGCAGCGTAAGTTCTGCTACAGATACGCAGTATTTT
CDR3 protein: CASSVSSATDTQYF

J gene: TRBJ2-5
D gene: .
V gene: TRBV11-2
clone size: many
CDR3 DNA: TGTGCCAGCAGGACTGACCCATCATTCGGGGGGACCCAGTACTTC
CDR3 protein: CASRTDPSFGGTQYF

J gene: TRBJ2-1
D gene: .
V gene: TRBV7-2
clone size: few
CDR3 DNA: TGTGCCAGCGCGGACAGTGCTACTGGAAATGAGCAGTTCTTC
CDR3 protein: CASADSATGNEQFF

J gene: TRBJ1-1
D gene: .
V gene: TRBV2
clone size: .
CDR3 DNA: TGTGCCAGCGCCCTCAGGGGAGTTATGAACACTGAAGCTTTCTTT
CDR3 protein: CASALRGVMNTEAFF

J gene: TRBJ2-5
D gene: TRBD1
V gene: TRBV14
clone size: few
CDR3 DNA: TGTGCCAGCAGCCCCCGGGACAGGAAGGAGACCCAGTACTTC
CDR3 protein: CASSPRDRKETQYF

J gene: TRBJ1-5
D gene: .
V gene: TRBV12-3/TRBV12-4
clone size: many
CDR3 DNA: TGTGCCAGCAGTTTATCGGGAAGGAATCAGCCCCAGCATTTT
CDR3 protein: CASSLSGRNQPQHF

J gene: TRBJ1-3
D gene: TRBD1
V gene: TRBV5-1
clone size: few
CDR3 DNA: TGCGCCAGCAGCTTGCGGGGACAGGGGTCCCTAAGCTCTGGAAACACCATATATTTT
CDR3 protein: CASSLRGQGSLSSGNTIYF

J gene: TRBJ2-2
D gene: TRBD1
V gene: TRBV7-9
clone size: many
CDR3 DNA: TGTGCCAGCAGCCCCTTGGGACAGGGGAACACCGGGGAGCTGTTTTTT
CDR3 protein: CASSPLGQGNTGELFF

J gene: TRBJ1-2
D gene: .
V gene: TRBV18
clone size: few
CDR3 DNA: TGTGCCAGCTCACCAGAACAGGCATCATTCTATGGCTACACCTTC
CDR3 protein: CASSPEQASFYGYTF

J gene: TRBJ2-1
D gene: .
V gene: TRBV7-7
clone size: many
CDR3 DNA: TGTGCCAGCAGCGCGGGTTCAAGCTCCTACAATGAGCAGTTCTTC
CDR3 protein: CASSAGSSSYNEQFF

J gene: TRBJ2-1
D gene: .
V gene: TRBV29-1
clone size: .
CDR3 DNA: TGCAGCGTTGAAGGATTAACACCCTCATACAATGAGCAGTTCTTC
CDR3 protein: CSVEGLTPSYNEQFF

J gene: TRBJ2-5
D gene: .
V gene: TRBV5-1
clone size: .
CDR3 DNA: TGCGCCAGCAGCTTGGGTTATACGCAAGAGACCCAGTACTTC
CDR3 protein: CASSLGYTQETQYF

J gene: TRBJ2-7
D gene: .
V gene: TRBV7-2
clone size: many
CDR3 DNA: TGTGCCAGCTCATTGGAGAAAGGGAATTACGAGCAGTACTTC
CDR3 protein: CASSLEKGNYEQYF

J gene: TRBJ2-1
D gene: TRBD1
V gene: TRBV7-9
clone size: few
CDR3 DNA: TGTGCCAGCAGTCAGTCAGGGACAGGGTATGAGCAGTTCTTC
CDR3 protein: CASSQSGTGYEQFF